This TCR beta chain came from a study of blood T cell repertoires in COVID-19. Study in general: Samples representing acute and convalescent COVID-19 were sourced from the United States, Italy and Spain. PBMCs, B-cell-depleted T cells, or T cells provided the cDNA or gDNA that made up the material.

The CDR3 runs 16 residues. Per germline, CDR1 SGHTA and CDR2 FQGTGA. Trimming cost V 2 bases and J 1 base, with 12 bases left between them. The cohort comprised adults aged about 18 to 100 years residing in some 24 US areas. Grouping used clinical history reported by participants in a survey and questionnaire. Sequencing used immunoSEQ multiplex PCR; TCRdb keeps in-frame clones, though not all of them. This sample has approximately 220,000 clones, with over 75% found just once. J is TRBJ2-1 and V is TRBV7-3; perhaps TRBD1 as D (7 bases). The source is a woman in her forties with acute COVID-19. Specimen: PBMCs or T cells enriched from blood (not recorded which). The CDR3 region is CASSLAGGTSYNEQFF. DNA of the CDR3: TGTGCCAGCAGCTTAGCAGGGGGGACATCCTACAATGAGCAGTTCTTC.